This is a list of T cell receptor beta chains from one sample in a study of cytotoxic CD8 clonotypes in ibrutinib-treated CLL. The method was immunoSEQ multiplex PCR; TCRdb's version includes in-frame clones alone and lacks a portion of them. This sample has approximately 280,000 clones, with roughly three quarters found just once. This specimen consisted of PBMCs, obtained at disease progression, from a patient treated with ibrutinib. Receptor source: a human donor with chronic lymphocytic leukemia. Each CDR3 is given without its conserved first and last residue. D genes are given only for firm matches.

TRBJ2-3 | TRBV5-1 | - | ASSPSVTDTQY
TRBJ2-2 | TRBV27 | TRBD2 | ASSLTTSGRRYTGELF
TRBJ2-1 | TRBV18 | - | ASSPGATGEQF
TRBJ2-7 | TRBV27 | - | ASSPRAPIYEQY
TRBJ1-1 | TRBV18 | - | ASSGQNGGDTEAF
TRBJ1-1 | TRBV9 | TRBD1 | ASSVEKRPGQGGSEAF
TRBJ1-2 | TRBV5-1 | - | ASSRLRDRSNYGYT
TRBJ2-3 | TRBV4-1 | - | ASSHLLGTDTQY
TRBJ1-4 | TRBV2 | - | ARQQASGEKLF
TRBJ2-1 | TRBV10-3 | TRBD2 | AISVILAGGSSYNEQF
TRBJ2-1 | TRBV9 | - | ASSPSLLAPEQF
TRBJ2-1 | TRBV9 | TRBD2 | ASSPGLAGYNEQF